The present T cell receptor (beta chain) was sequenced within a study of blood T cell repertoires in COVID-19. Study details: Material from acute and convalescent COVID-19 was sourced from the United States, Italy and Spain. T cells, B-cell-depleted T cells, or PBMCs supplied cDNA or gDNA.

How the authors handled the data: The assay estimated nucleated cells by amplifying reference gene primers. Method: immunoSEQ multiplex PCR; TCRdb's copy keeps in-frame clones and lacks some. The V and J calls and the clone size are those of that table, but D and trimming were determined from the DNA. The sample lists roughly 250,000 clones; 85% to 90% were seen once. In this sample, this clone turned up once. In the same sample, other DNA sequences code for this CDR3. Germline lookup yields CDR1 SGHNT and CDR2 YYREEE (reference sequence). Trimming cost V 6 bases and J 4 bases, with 13 bases left between them. The CDR3 covers 13 residues.

The rearrangement links TRBV5-4 to TRBJ1-2; possibly TRBD1 for D (5 bases). The material sequenced was peripheral blood. This clonotype was obtained from a woman in her thirties or forties who had recovered from COVID-19. CDR3 loop: CASNGAGGYGYTF. DNA for the CDR3: TGTGCCAGCAACGGAGCCGGGGGCTATGGCTACACCTTC.